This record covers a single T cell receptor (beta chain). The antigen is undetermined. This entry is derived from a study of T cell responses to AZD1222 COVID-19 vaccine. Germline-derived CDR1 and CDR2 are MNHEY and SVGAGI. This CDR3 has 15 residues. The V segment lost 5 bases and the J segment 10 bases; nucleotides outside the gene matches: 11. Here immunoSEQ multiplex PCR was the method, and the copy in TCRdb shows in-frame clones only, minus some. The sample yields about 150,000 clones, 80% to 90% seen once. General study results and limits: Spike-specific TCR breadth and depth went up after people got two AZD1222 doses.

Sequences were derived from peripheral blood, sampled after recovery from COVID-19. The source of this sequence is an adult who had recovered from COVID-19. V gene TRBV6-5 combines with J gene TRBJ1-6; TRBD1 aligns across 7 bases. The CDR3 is CASSIRQGAESPLHF. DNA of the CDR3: TGTGCCAGCAGTATTAGACAGGGTGCGGAATCACCCCTCCACTTT.